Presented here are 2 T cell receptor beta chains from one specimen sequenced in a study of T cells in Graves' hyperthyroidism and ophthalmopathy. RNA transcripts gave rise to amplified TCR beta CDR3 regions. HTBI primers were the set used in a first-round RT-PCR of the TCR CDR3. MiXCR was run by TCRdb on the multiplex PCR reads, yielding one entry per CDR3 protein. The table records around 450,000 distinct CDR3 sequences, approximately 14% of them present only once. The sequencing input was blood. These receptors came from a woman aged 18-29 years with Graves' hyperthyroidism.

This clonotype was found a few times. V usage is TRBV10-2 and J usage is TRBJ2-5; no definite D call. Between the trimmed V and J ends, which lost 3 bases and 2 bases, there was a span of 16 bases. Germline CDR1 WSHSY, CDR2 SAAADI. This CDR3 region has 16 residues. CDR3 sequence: CASSDLPGGLQETQYF. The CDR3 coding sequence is TGCGCCAGCAGTGACCTTCCCGGCGGCCTACAAGAGACCCAGTACTTC.

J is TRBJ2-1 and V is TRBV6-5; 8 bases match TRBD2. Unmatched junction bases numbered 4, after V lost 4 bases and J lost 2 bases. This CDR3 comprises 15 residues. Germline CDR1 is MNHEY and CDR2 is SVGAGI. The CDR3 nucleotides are TGTGCCAGCAGTTTTCAGCGGGGGCCCTACAATGAGCAGTTCTTC. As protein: CASSFQRGPYNEQFF.